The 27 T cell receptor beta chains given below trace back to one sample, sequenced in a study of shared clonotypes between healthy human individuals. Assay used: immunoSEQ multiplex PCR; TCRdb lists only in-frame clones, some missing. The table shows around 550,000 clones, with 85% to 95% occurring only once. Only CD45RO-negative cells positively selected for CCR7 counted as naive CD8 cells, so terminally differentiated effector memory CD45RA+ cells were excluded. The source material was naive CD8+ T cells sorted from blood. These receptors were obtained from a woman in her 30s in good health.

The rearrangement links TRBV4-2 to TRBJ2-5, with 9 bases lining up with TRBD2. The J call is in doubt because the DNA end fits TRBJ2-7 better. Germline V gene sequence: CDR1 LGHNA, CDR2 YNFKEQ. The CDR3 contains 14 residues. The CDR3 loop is CASSRGLATYEQYF. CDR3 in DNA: TGTGCCAGCAGCCGGGGACTAGCAACTTACGAGCAGTACTTC.

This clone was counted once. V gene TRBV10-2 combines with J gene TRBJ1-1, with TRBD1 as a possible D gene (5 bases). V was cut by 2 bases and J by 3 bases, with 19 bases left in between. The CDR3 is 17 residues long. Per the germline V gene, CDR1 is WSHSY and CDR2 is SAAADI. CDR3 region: CASSEPHQGRQHTEAFF. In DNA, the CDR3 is TGCGCCAGCAGTGAGCCTCATCAAGGGAGACAGCACACTGAAGCTTTCTTT.

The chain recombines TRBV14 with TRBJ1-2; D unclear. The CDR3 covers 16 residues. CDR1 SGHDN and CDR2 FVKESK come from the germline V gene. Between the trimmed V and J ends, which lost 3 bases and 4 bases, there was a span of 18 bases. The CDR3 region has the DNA TGTGCCAGCAGCCAGTTCCTCGAGCGGTCGCTCTATGGCTACACCTTC. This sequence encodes CASSQFLERSLYGYTF.

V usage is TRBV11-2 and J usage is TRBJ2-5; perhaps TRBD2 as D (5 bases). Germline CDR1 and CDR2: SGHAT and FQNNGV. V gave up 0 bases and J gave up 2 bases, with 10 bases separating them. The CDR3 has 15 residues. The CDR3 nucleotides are TGTGCCAGCAGCTTAGAATTCCGGGGACAAGAGACCCAGTACTTC. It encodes CASSLEFRGQETQYF.

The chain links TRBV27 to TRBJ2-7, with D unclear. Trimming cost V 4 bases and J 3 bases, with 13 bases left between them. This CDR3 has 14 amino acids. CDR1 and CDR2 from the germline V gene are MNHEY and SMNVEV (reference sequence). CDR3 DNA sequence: TGTGCCAGCAGTTGGTCTCCAGGAGACTACGAGCAGTACTTC. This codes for CASSWSPGDYEQYF.

The CDR3 bases are TGTGCCACTGGGCCCGGGGAGCTGTTTTTT. It translates to CATGPGELFF. The V gene is TRBV7-9, the J gene TRBJ2-2; D not certain. Germline V gives CDR1 SEHNR, CDR2 FQNEAQ (reference sequence). This CDR3 contains 10 residues. V lost 10 bases and J 6 bases, leaving 6 bases between the germline ends.

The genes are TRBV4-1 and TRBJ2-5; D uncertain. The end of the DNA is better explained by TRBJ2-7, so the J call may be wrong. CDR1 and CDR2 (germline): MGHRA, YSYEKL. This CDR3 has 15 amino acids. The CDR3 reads CASSQVRSARYEQYF. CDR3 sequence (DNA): TGCGCCAGCAGCCAAGTGAGGAGTGCCCGCTACGAGCAGTACTTC.

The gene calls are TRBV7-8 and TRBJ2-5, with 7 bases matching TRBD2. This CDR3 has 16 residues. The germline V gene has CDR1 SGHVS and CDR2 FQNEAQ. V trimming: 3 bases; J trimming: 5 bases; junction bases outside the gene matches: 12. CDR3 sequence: CASSLERASGGETQYF. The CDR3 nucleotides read TGTGCCAGCAGCTTGGAGCGGGCTAGCGGTGGGGAGACCCAGTACTTC.

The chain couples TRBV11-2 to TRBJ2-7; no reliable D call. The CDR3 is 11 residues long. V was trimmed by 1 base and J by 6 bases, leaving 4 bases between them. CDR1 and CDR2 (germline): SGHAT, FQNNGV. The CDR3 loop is CASSLVFEQYF. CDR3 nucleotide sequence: TGTGCCAGCAGCTTAGTTTTCGAGCAGTACTTC. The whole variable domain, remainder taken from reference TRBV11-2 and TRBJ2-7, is EAGVAQSPRYKIIEKRQSVAFWCNPISGHATLYWYQQILGQGPKLLIQFQNNGVVDDSQLPKDRFSAERLKGVDSTLKIQPAKLEDSAVYLCASSLVFEQYFGPGTRLTVT.

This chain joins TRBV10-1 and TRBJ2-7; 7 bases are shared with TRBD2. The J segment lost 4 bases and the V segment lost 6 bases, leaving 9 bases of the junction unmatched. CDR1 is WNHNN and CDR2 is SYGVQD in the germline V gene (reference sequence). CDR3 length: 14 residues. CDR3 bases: TGCGCCAGCAGCGGGGGGACTTCTCCGTACGAGCAGTACTTC. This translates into CASSGGTSPYEQYF.

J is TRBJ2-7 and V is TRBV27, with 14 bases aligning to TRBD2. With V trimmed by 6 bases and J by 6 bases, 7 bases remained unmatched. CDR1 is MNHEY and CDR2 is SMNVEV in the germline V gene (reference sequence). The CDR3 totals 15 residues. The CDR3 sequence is CASSWVGLAGVEQYF. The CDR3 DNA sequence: TGTGCCAGCAGCTGGGTGGGACTAGCGGGAGTCGAGCAGTACTTC.

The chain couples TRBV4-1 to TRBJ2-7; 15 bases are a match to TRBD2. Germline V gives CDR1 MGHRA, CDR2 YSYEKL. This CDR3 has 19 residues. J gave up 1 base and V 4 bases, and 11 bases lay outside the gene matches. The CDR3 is CASSREGLAGGRESYEQYF. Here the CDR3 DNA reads TGCGCCAGCAGCCGAGAAGGACTAGCGGGAGGGCGGGAATCCTACGAGCAGTACTTC.

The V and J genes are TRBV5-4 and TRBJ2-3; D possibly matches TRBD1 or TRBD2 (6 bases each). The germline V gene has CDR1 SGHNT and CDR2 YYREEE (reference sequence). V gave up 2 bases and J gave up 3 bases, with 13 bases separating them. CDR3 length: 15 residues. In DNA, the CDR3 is TGTGCCAGCAGCTTTTTGGGCGGGACAACAGATACGCAGTATTTT. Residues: CASSFLGGTTDTQYF.

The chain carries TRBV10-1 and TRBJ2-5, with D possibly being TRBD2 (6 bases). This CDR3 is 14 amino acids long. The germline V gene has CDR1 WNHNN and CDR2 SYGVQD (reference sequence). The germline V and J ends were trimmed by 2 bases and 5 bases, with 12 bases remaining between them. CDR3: CASSERGSRETQYF. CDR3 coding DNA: TGCGCCAGCAGTGAGCGGGGGTCGAGGGAGACCCAGTACTTC.

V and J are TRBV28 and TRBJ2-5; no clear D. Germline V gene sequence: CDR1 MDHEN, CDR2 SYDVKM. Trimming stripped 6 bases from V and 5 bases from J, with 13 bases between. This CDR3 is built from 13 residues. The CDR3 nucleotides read TGTGCCAGCAGGTCGGGTTGTCGGGAGACCCAGTACTTC. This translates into CASRSGCRETQYF.

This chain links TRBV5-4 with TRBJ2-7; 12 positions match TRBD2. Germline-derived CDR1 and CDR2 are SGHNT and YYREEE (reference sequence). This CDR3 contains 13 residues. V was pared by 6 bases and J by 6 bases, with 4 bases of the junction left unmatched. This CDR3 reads CASKTSGSGEQYF. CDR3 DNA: TGTGCCAGCAAGACTAGCGGGAGCGGCGAGCAGTACTTC.

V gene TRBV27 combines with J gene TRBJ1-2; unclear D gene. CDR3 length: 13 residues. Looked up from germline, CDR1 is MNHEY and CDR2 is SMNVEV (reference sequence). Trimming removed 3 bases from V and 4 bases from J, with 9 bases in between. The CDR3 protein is CASSFGRLYGYTF. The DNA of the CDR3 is TGTGCCAGCAGTTTCGGGCGGCTCTATGGCTACACCTTC.

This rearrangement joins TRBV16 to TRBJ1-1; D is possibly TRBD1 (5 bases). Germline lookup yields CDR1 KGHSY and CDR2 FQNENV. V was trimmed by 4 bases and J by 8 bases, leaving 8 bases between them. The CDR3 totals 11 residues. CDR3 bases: TGTGCCAGCAGCCGGGGACGGGAAGCTTTCTTT. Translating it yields CASSRGREAFF.

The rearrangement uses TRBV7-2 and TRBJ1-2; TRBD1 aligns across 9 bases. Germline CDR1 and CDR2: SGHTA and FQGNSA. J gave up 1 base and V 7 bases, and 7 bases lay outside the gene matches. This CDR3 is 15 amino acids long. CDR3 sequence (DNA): TGTGCCAGCAAGGGACAGGGCCTGGATAACTATGGCTACACCTTC. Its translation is CASKGQGLDNYGYTF.

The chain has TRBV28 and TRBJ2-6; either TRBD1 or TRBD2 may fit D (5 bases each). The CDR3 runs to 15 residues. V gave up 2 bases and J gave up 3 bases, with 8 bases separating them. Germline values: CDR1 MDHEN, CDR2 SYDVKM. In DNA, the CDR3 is TGTGCCAGCAGTTTAGATGGGGGTGGGGCCAACGTCCTGACTTTC. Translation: CASSLDGGGANVLTF. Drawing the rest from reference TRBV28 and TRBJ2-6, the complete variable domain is DVKVTQSSRYLVKRTGEKVFLECVQDMDHENMFWYRQDPGLGLRLIYFSYDVKMKEKGDIPEGYSVSREKKERFSLILESASTNQTSMYLCASSLDGGGANVLTFGAGSRLTVL.

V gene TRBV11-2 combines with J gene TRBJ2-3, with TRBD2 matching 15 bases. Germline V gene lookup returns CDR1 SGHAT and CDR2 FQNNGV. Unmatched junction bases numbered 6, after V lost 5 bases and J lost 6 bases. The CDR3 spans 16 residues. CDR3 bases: TGTGCCAGCAGCCCCGGACTAGCGGGAGGGGAGGATACGCAGTATTTT. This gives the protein CASSPGLAGGEDTQYF.

CDR3 bases: TGTGCCAGTAGTATTACAGGGCAGGGAGAGCAGTTCTTC. This sequence encodes CASSITGQGEQFF. This sequence joins TRBV19 and TRBJ2-1, with D perhaps TRBD1 (6 bases). The CDR3 length is 13 residues. Germline V gene lookup returns CDR1 LNHDA and CDR2 SQIVND (reference sequence). The ends were cut back, 3 bases at V and 10 bases at J, with 13 bases in the middle.

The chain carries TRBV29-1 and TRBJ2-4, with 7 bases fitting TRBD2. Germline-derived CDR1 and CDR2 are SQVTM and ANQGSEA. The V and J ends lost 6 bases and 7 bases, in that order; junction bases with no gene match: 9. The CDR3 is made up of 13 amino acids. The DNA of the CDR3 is TGCAGCGTCGACGGGGAGGGGATGAACATTCAGTACTTC. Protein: CSVDGEGMNIQYF.

CDR3 DNA: TGTGCCAGCAGTACCGGACAGGAAGAGCTATACGAGCAGTACTTC. Translation: CASSTGQEELYEQYF. This chain links TRBV27 with TRBJ2-7; 7 bases are shared with TRBD1. This CDR3 is built from 15 residues. V shed 5 bases and J 4 bases; nucleotides not matched to a gene: 11. Germline CDR1 is MNHEY and CDR2 is SMNVEV (reference sequence).

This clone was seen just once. CDR3 DNA: TGTGCCAGCAATTCAGCGGGCGCGGGAAATGAGCAGTTCTTC. Its translation is CASNSAGAGNEQFF. The chain combines TRBV2 with TRBJ2-1; D might be TRBD2 (6 bases). Germline V gene sequence: CDR1 SNHLY, CDR2 FYNNEI. Trimming took 7 bases from V and 7 from J, leaving 17 bases between them. The CDR3 spans 14 residues.

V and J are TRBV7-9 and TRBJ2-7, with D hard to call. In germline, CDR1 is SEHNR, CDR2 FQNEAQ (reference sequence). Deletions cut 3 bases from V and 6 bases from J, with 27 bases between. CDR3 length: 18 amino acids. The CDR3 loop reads CASSFFRLSFHNWSEQYF. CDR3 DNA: TGTGCCAGCAGCTTCTTTCGTCTTTCATTCCATAACTGGTCCGAGCAGTACTTC. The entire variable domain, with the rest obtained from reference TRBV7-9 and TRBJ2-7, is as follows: DTGVSQNPRHKITKRGQNVTFRCDPISEHNRLYWYRQTLGQGPEFLTYFQNEAQLEKSRLLSDRFSAERPKGSFSTLEIQRTEQGDSAMYLCASSFFRLSFHNWSEQYFGPGTRLTVT.

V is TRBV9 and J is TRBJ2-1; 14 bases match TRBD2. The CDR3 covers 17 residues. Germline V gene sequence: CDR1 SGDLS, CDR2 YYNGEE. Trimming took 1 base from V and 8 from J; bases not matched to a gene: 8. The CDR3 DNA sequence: TGTGCCAGCAGCGTAATCGGGACTAGCGGGAGTGGGGATGAGCAGTTCTTC. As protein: CASSVIGTSGSGDEQFF.